The T cell receptor (beta chain) described here comes from a study of cytomegalovirus exposure and HLA in healthy donors. This PCR relied on a set of 60 Vbeta primers and 13 Jbeta primers. Assay: immunoSEQ multiplex PCR; the TCRdb copy retains only in-frame clones and omits some. The table lists 200,000 or so clones, with approximately 0.74% in the top ten. V lost 6 bases to trimming and J lost 7 bases, with 17 bases between them. Germline lookup yields CDR1 MNHEY and CDR2 SVGAGI. The CDR3 is 14 residues long. The TCR sequence derives from a boy aged 10-17 years in good health and CMV-seronegative. Sequencing was performed on PBMCs. This chain links TRBV6-5 with TRBJ2-3; D unclear. In DNA, the CDR3 is TGTGCCAGCAGGAAGAGTCACGATTGGTATACGCAGTATTTT. It is translated as CASRKSHDWYTQYF.